The present TCR beta chain was sequenced within a study of blood T cell repertoires in COVID-19. Sequenced by immunoSEQ multiplex PCR; TCRdb stores in-frame clones only, minus some. The sample yields fewer than 250,000 clones, about four fifths seen once. This clone was counted a single time. The V and J ends lost 0 bases and 4 bases respectively, with 9 bases between them. This CDR3 has 15 amino acids. The V gene's germline CDR1 is KGHDR and CDR2 SFDVKD. The receptor was isolated from a man in his 60s with acute or convalescent COVID-19. What was sequenced was peripheral blood. The chain is built from TRBV24-1 and TRBJ2-1, with D possibly being TRBD1 (6 bases). CDR3 DNA sequence: TGTGCCACCAGTGATTTGGAGCAGGGGTACAATGAGCAGTTCTTC. Residues: CATSDLEQGYNEQFF.